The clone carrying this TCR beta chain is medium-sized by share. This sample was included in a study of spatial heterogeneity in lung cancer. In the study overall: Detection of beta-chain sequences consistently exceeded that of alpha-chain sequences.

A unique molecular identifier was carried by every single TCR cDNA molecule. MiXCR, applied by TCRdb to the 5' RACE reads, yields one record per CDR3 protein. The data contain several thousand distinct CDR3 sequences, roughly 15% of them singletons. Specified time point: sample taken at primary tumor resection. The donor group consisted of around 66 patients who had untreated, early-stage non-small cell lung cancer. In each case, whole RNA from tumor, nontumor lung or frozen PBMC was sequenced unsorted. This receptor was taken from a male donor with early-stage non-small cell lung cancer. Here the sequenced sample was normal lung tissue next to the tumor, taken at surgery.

The chain's CDR3 is CASSFLDRDHNEQFF. CDR3 nucleotides: TGTGCCAGCAGCTTTCTGGACAGGGACCACAATGAGCAGTTCTTC. The genes are TRBV5-4 and TRBJ2-1; 8 bases map to TRBD1. CDR1 and CDR2 (germline): SGHNT, YYREEE (reference sequence). The length of the CDR3 is 15 residues. The V segment lost 2 bases and the J segment 5 bases; nucleotides outside the gene matches: 6.